These 25 T cell receptor beta chains were sequenced from one sample in a study of OX40 agonist ivuxolimab in advanced cancers. TCRdb's copy holds only in-frame clones and misses some; the assay was immunoSEQ multiplex PCR. The sample lists tens of thousands of clones; 80% to 90% were seen once. Sequenced material: CD4+ or CD8+ T cells sorted from blood, taken in a trial of the OX40 agonist ivuxolimab. The receptors shown here come from an adult with an advanced solid tumor such as melanoma, head and neck, liver or kidney cancer.

The CDR3 region has the DNA TGTGCCAGCTCACCACAAAGGTCAGGGCAGAGTGATGGCTACACCTTC. Encoded protein: CASSPQRSGQSDGYTF. V is TRBV18 and J is TRBJ1-2, with D perhaps TRBD1 (5 bases). V gave up 1 base and J gave up 6 bases, with 18 bases separating them. The CDR3 totals 16 residues. Germline V gives CDR1 KGHSH, CDR2 LQKENI.

This clone was detected once. V is TRBV7-3 and J is TRBJ2-2, with 8 bases aligning to TRBD2. V dropped 3 bases and J dropped 4; count of bases not matched to a gene: 7. In germline, CDR1 is SGHTA, CDR2 FQGTGA. The CDR3 has 16 residues. This CDR3 reads CASSLMSGRTTGELFF. The CDR3 DNA reads as TGTGCCAGCAGCTTGATGAGCGGGAGAACCACCGGGGAGCTGTTTTTT.

The chain employs TRBV19 and TRBJ1-2, with 8 nucleotides matching TRBD1. The V and J ends lost 3 bases and 3 bases, in that order; junction bases with no gene match: 15. Germline CDR1 is LNHDA and CDR2 is SQIVND (reference sequence). This CDR3 spans 18 amino acids. CDR3 sequence reads: CASSMWAPRTGRDYGYTF. The CDR3 DNA reads as TGTGCCAGTAGTATGTGGGCACCTCGGACAGGGAGAGACTATGGCTACACCTTC.

The rearrangement links TRBV6-6 to TRBJ2-1, with 10 bases aligning to TRBD1. Losses at the gene ends were 6 bases for V and 7 bases for J; bases not matched to a gene: 9. The CDR3 spans 15 residues. Germline V gene sequence: CDR1 MNHNY, CDR2 SVGAGI (reference sequence). The CDR3 region is CASSDRDRGWNEQFF. CDR3 coding DNA: TGTGCCAGCAGCGACCGGGACAGGGGTTGGAATGAGCAGTTCTTC.

The rearrangement uses TRBV5-1 and TRBJ2-1; 9 bases match TRBD2. There are 16 residues in the CDR3. CDR1 and CDR2 from the germline V gene are SGHRS and YFSETQ. The J segment lost 3 bases and the V segment lost 1 base, leaving 5 bases of the junction unmatched. The CDR3 here is CASSLPTSGDYNEQFF. CDR3 DNA: TGCGCCAGCAGCTTGCCGACTAGCGGAGACTACAATGAGCAGTTCTTC.

CDR3 region: CASSLATANYGYTF. CDR3 nucleotide sequence: TGCGCCAGCAGCTTGGCGACAGCTAACTATGGCTACACCTTC. This chain links TRBV5-1 with TRBJ1-2; D might be TRBD1 (5 bases). CDR1 and CDR2 from the germline V gene are SGHRS and YFSETQ. V dropped 0 bases and J dropped 0 bases, with 6 bases sitting between them. The CDR3 runs 14 residues.

The chain couples TRBV11-2 to TRBJ1-2; D is perhaps TRBD1 (6 bases). The length of the CDR3 is 15 residues. Germline V lookup: CDR1 SGHAT, CDR2 FQNNGV. Trimming pared 4 bases from V and 4 bases from J, leaving 16 bases between. The CDR3 nucleotides read TGTGCCAGCAGCTACCCGGTGGGGGCGACCTATGGCTACACCTTC. It codes for CASSYPVGATYGYTF. Full variable domain (remainder filled in from reference TRBV11-2 and TRBJ1-2): EAGVAQSPRYKIIEKRQSVAFWCNPISGHATLYWYQQILGQGPKLLIQFQNNGVVDDSQLPKDRFSAERLKGVDSTLKIQPAKLEDSAVYLCASSYPVGATYGYTFGSGTRLTVV.

The CDR3 loop is CASSEEGNTEAFF. DNA for the CDR3: TGTGCCAGCAGCGAGGAGGGGAACACTGAAGCTTTCTTT. The rearrangement joins TRBV7-3 to TRBJ1-1, with D unresolved. This CDR3 spans 13 amino acids. Trimming stripped 5 bases from V and 1 base from J, with 8 bases between. Germline CDR1 SGHTA, CDR2 FQGTGA.

CDR3: CASSLGRSNQPQHF. For the CDR3, the DNA is TGTGCCAGCAGCTTGGGGAGAAGCAATCAGCCCCAGCATTTT. The chain is built from TRBV7-2 and TRBJ1-5, with D uncertain. Germline-derived CDR1 and CDR2 are SGHTA and FQGNSA. The CDR3 spans 14 residues. The V gene lost 3 bases and the J gene lost 1 base, with 7 bases spanning the gap.

This clone was counted between two and nine times. V is TRBV6-5 and J is TRBJ2-7; 7 bases agree with TRBD2. Germline loops: CDR1 MNHEY, CDR2 SVGAGI. This CDR3 spans 13 amino acids. J lost 4 bases, V lost 2 bases, and 2 bases had no gene match. CDR3 sequence (DNA): TGTGCCAGCAGTTACGCTAGCGGTTACGAGCAGTACGTC. Protein: CASSYASGYEQYV.

The count of this clone is one. The gene calls are TRBV7-2 and TRBJ2-1; a weak D match, TRBD1 (5 bases). This CDR3 contains 16 residues. Germline CDR1 is SGHTA and CDR2 is FQGNSA. Trimming stripped 2 bases from V and 0 bases from J, with 11 bases between. CDR3: CASSLHGAGSYNEQFF. Written as DNA, the CDR3 is TGTGCCAGCAGCTTACATGGGGCCGGCTCCTACAATGAGCAGTTCTTC.

This rearrangement joins TRBV21-1 to TRBJ2-7; the DNA was not compared with TRBD2, the D call given in the table. TRBV21-1 is noted as a pseudogene. CDR3 length: 21 residues. The DNA of the CDR3 is TGTGCCAGCAGCGGAAGACAGGGGGCGTCTAGCGGGAGTTCCCAGTTCCACGAGCAGTACGTC. It yields the protein CASSGRQGASSGSSQFHEQYV.

The chain uses TRBV2 and TRBJ1-6, with TRBD1 identical over 8 bases. The CDR3 spans 16 residues. Germline V lookup: CDR1 SNHLY, CDR2 FYNNEI. Trimming removed 6 bases from V and 4 bases from J; junction bases left unmatched: 8. The CDR3 sequence: CASSIPTGDYNSPLHF. The CDR3 nucleotides read TGTGCCAGCAGCATACCGACAGGGGATTATAATTCACCCCTCCACTTT.

The V call is TRBV30, the J call TRBJ1-2; D unclear. V lost 1 base and J lost 4, with 7 bases in between. From germline, CDR1 is GTSNPN and CDR2 SVGIG (reference sequence). This CDR3 region has 12 residues. CDR3 nucleotide sequence: TGTGCCTGGAGTGCATCGGGCTATGGCTACACCTTC. As protein: CAWSASGYGYTF.

This CDR3 is CASSVGVLQTEAFF. DNA for the CDR3: TGTGCCAGCAGCGTAGGGGTATTGCAAACTGAAGCTTTCTTT. This chain joins TRBV9 and TRBJ1-1; D is undetermined. The CDR3 length is 14 residues. CDR1 is SGDLS and CDR2 is YYNGEE in the germline V gene. Trimming removed 0 bases from V and 5 bases from J, with 11 bases in between.

CDR3 region: CASSAHNSPLHF. The CDR3 DNA is TGCGCCAGCAGCGCCCATAATTCACCCCTCCACTTT. The chain joins TRBV5-1 to TRBJ1-6; D ambiguous. The CDR3 has 12 amino acids. Germline V gives CDR1 SGHRS, CDR2 YFSETQ. Trimming left V 4 bases short and J 5 bases short, with 4 bases between.

The V call is TRBV27, the J call TRBJ1-5; D is perhaps TRBD1 (5 bases). Trimming cost V 5 bases and J 3 bases, with 11 bases left between them. This CDR3 region has 14 residues. The V gene's germline CDR1 is MNHEY and CDR2 SMNVEV (reference sequence). The CDR3 is CASSDGAANQPQHF. CDR3 nucleotides: TGTGCCAGCAGTGATGGGGCAGCCAATCAGCCCCAGCATTTT.

J is TRBJ2-5 and V is TRBV7-9, with 15 bases lining up with TRBD2. V gave up 5 bases and J gave up 4 bases; unmatched junction bases: 5. CDR3 length: 16 amino acids. Germline CDR1 and CDR2: SEHNR and FQNEAQ (reference sequence). CDR3 sequence (DNA): TGTGCCAGCAGCGAAATGGGACTAGCGGGAGGAGAGACCCAGTACTTC. Translated: CASSEMGLAGGETQYF.

This chain uses TRBV9 with TRBJ2-6; D is unresolved. This CDR3 has 15 residues. Germline CDR1 is SGDLS and CDR2 is YYNGEE. Trimming took 0 bases from V and 1 from J, leaving 5 bases between them. CDR3 in DNA: TGTGCCAGCAGCGTAGAAGGGTCTGGGGCCAACGTCCTGACTTTC. Translated: CASSVEGSGANVLTF.

This chain uses TRBV5-1 with TRBJ2-3, with D perhaps assigned TRBD1 or TRBD2 (6 bases each). The CDR3 extends over 15 amino acids. CDR1 SGHRS and CDR2 YFSETQ come from the germline V gene. V lost 5 bases and J 0 bases, leaving 13 bases between the germline ends. CDR3 sequence: CASRPGGPSTDTQYF. The CDR3 DNA follows: TGCGCCAGCAGGCCCGGGGGCCCAAGCACAGATACGCAGTATTTT.

The rearrangement joins TRBV30 to TRBJ2-5; 7 bases agree with TRBD1. From germline, CDR1 is GTSNPN and CDR2 SVGIG (reference sequence). V shed 4 bases and J 2 bases; nucleotides not matched to a gene: 10. The CDR3 extends over 15 amino acids. The DNA of the CDR3 is TGTGCCTGGAATATACAGGGGTACTCACAAGAGACCCAGTACTTC. It is translated as CAWNIQGYSQETQYF. The full variable domain, completed using reference TRBV30 and TRBJ2-5, is SQTIHQWPATLVQPVGSPLSLECTVEGTSNPNLYWYRQAAGRGLQLLFYSVGIGQISSEVPQNLSASRPQDRQFILSSKKLLLSDSGFYLCAWNIQGYSQETQYFGPGTRLLVL.

This sequence joins TRBV11-3 and TRBJ2-3, with D perhaps matching TRBD2 (5 bases). CDR1 is SGHNT and CDR2 is YENEEA in the germline V gene. The CDR3 contains 15 residues. V lost 0 bases, J lost 5 bases, and 12 bases lay in between. As DNA, the CDR3 is TGTGCCAGCAGCTTAGACGGGAAGGTGGTAGATACGCAGTATTTT. It specifies CASSLDGKVVDTQYF.

V gene TRBV6-5 combines with J gene TRBJ2-7, with 12 bases fitting TRBD2. The J segment lost 2 bases and the V segment lost 8 bases, leaving 1 base of the junction unmatched. The CDR3 sequence is 13 residues long. Germline values: CDR1 MNHEY, CDR2 SVGAGI. CDR3 nucleotides: TGTGCCAGCCGGACTAGCGGGACCTACGAGCAGTACTTC. It specifies CASRTSGTYEQYF.

V and J are TRBV6-1 and TRBJ2-6, with D unresolved. V lost 8 bases, J lost 3 bases, and 11 bases lay in between. The CDR3 runs to 14 residues. The germline V gene has CDR1 MNHNS and CDR2 SASEGT. The CDR3 loop is CASPRSFGANVLTF. CDR3 nucleotide sequence: TGTGCCAGCCCCCGGAGTTTTGGGGCCAACGTCCTGACTTTC.

J is TRBJ1-5 and V is TRBV7-9; weak D call: TRBD1 (5 bases). Germline V CDR1 and CDR2: SEHNR, FQNEAQ (reference sequence). Trimming shortened V by 4 bases and J by 0 bases, and 7 bases separated the two germline ends. This CDR3 has 14 residues. The CDR3 loop is CASSSQGSNQPQHF. The CDR3 region has the DNA TGTGCCAGCAGCTCTCAGGGTAGCAATCAGCCCCAGCATTTT.